This T cell receptor beta chain was profiled in a study of cytomegalovirus exposure and HLA in healthy donors. This CDR3 comprises 15 residues. Germline CDR1 MNHEY, CDR2 SVGAGI. V shed 6 bases, J shed 6 bases, and the junction held 10 bases outside the gene matches. TCRdb keeps only in-frame clones here, not all; method: immunoSEQ multiplex PCR. Among hundreds of thousands of clones, roughly 87% were seen once, and the ten largest hold around 3.1%. J is TRBJ2-2 and V is TRBV6-5, with 7 bases matching TRBD1. The sample comprised PBMCs. The sequence was collected from a woman aged 25 to 39 in good health and CMV-seronegative. The CDR3 is CASRGTDPVAGELFF. The DNA of the CDR3 is TGTGCCAGCAGGGGGACAGACCCTGTAGCCGGGGAGCTGTTTTTT.